This note documents a single T cell receptor (beta chain) sequence. Everyone who took part was roughly 18 to 89 years old, and they came from roughly 25 US areas. Cohorts were determined from participant-reported clinical history. Exposed participants encountered a COVID-19 case during the 2 weeks preceding study entry. There are 16 residues in the CDR3. V shed 3 bases and J shed 1 base, with 16 bases lying between them. Germline assignment: CDR1 GTSNPN and CDR2 SVGIG (reference sequence). Only in-frame clones appear in the TCRdb table, and some are missing; sequencing was by immunoSEQ multiplex PCR. This table holds around 250,000 clones, 80% to 90% found once. The source of the sample is a study of blood T cell repertoires in COVID-19. Study information: From the United States, Italy and Spain came samples of acute and convalescent COVID-19.

The chain joins TRBV30 to TRBJ1-5; D is perhaps TRBD1 (5 bases). Material for sequencing was PBMCs or T cells enriched from blood (not recorded which). The TCR comes from a woman in her forties who had been exposed to COVID-19. CDR3 amino acids: CAWSAVLGLSNQPQHF. For the CDR3, the DNA is TGTGCCTGGAGCGCAGTGCTGGGGCTGAGCAATCAGCCCCAGCATTTT.